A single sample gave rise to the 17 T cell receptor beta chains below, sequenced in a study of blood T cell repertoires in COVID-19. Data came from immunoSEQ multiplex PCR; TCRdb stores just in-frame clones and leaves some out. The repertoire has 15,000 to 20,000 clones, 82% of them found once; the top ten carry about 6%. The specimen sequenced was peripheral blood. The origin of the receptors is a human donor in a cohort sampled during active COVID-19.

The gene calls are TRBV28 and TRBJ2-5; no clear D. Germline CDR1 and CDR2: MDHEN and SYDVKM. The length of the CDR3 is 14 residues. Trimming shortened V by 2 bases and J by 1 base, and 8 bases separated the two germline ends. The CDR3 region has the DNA TGTGCCAGCAGTTTACAGGTTACCCAAGAGACCCAGTACTTC. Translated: CASSLQVTQETQYF.

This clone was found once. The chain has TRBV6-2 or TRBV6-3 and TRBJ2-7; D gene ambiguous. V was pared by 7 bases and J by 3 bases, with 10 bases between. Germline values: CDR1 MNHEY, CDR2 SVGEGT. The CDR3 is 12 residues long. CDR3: CASTPNGYEQYF. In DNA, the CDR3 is TGTGCCAGCACCCCGAACGGCTACGAGCAGTACTTC.

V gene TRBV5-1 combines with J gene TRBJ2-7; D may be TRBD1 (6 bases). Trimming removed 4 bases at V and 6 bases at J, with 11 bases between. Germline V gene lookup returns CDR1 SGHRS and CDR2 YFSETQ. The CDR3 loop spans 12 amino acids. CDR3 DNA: TGCGCCAGCAGCACTGCAGGGGTCGAGCAGTACTTC. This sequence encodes CASSTAGVEQYF.

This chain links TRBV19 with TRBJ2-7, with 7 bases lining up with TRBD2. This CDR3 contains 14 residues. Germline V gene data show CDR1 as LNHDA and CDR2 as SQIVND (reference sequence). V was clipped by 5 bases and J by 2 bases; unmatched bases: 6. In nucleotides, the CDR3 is TGTGCCAGTAGTCAGCTAGCGGAAACCTACGAGCAGTACTTC. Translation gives CASSQLAETYEQYF.

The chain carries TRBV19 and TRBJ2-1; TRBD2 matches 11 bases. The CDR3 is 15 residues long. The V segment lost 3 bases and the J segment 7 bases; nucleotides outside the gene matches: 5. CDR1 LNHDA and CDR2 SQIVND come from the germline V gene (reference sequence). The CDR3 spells CASSITSGSENEQFF. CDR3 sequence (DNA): TGTGCCAGTAGTATTACTAGCGGGAGTGAGAATGAGCAGTTCTTC. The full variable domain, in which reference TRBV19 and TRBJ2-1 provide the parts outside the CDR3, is DGGITQSPKYLFRKEGQNVTLSCEQNLNHDAMYWYRQDPGQGLRLIYYSQIVNDFQKGDIAEGYSVSREKKESFPLTVTSAQKNPTAFYLCASSITSGSENEQFFGPGTRLTVL.

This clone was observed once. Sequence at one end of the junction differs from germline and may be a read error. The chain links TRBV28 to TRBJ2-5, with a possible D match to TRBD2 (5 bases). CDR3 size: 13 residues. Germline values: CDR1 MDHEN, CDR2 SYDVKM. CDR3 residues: CASSLKVAPYLDF. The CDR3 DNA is TGTGCCAGCAGTTTAAAGGTAGCGCCGTACCTGGACTTC. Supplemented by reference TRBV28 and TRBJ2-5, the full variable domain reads DVKVTQSSRYLVKRTGEKVFLECVQDMDHENMFWYRQDPGLGLRLIYFSYDVKMKEKGDIPEGYSVSREKKERFSLILESASTNQTSMYLCASSLKVAPYLDFGPGTRLLVL.

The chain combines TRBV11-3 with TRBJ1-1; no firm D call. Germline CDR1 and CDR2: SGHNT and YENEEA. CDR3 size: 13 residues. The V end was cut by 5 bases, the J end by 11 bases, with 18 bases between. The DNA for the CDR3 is TGTGCCAGCAGCCCCGGGCCTCGGAGGGTCGCTTTCTTT. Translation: CASSPGPRRVAFF.

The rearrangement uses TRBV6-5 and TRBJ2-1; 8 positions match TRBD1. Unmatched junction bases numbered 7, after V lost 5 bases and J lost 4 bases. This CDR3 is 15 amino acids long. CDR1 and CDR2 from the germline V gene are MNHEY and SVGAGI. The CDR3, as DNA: TGTGCCAGCAGTCGCAAGGGGACAGGATACAATGAGCAGTTCTTC. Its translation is CASSRKGTGYNEQFF.

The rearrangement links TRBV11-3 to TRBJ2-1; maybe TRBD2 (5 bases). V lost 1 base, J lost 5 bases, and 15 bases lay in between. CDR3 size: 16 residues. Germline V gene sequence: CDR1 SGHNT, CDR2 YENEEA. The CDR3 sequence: CASSLGRARTDNEQFF. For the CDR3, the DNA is TGTGCCAGCAGCTTAGGCCGTGCGCGGACTGACAATGAGCAGTTCTTC.

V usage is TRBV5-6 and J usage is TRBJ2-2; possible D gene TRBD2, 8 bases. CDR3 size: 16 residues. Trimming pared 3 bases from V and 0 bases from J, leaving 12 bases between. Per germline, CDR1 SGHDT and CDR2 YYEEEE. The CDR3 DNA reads TGTGCCAGCAGCTCGGGGGGGACAGCGAACACCGGGGAGCTGTTTTTT. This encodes CASSSGGTANTGELFF.

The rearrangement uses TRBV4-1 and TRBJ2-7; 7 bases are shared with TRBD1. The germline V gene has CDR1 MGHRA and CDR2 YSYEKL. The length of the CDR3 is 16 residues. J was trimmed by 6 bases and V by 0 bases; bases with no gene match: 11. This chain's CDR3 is CASSQDDRARKFEQYF. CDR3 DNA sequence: TGCGCCAGCAGCCAAGACGACAGGGCAAGGAAATTCGAGCAGTACTTC.

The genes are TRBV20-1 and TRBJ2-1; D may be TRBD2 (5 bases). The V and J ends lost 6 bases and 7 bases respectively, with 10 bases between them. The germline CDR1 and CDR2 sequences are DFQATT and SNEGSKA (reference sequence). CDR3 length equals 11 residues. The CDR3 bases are TGCAGTGCGGAGGCTAGAAATGAGCAGTTCTTC. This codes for CSAEARNEQFF.

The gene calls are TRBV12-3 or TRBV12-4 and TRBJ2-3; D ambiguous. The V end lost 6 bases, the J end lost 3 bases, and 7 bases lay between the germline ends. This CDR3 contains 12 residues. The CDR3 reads CASSPSTDTQYF. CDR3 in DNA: TGTGCCAGCAGCCCCAGTACAGATACGCAGTATTTT.

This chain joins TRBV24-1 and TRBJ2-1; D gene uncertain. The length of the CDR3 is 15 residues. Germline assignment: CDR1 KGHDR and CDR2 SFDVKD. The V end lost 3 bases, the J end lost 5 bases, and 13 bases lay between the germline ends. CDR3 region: CATSDILDQDNEQFF. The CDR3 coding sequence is TGTGCCACCAGTGATATTCTAGACCAAGACAATGAGCAGTTCTTC.

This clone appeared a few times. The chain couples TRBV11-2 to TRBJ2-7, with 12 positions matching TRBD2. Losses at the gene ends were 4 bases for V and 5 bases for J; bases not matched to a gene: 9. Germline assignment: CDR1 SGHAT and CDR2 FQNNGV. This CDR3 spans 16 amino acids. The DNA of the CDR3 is TGTGCCAGCAGCTCCTGGACTAGCGGGAATGAGGACGAGCAGTACTTC. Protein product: CASSSWTSGNEDEQYF.

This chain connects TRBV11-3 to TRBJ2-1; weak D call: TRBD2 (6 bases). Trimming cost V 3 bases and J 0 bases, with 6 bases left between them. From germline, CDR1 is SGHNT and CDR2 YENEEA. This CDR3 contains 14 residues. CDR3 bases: TGTGCCAGCAGCTTCGGGAGCTCCTACAATGAGCAGTTCTTC. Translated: CASSFGSSYNEQFF.

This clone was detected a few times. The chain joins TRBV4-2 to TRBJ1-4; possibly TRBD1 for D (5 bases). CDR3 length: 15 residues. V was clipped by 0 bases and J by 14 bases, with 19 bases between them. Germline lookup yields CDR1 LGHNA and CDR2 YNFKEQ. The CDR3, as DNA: TGTGCCAGCAGCCAAGAGGTGGGGCCAGCACCTGTGCTGTTTTTT. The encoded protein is CASSQEVGPAPVLFF.